The present T cell receptor (beta chain) was sequenced within a study of spatial heterogeneity in lung cancer. General observations from the study: It was found that expanded intratumoral alpha and beta TCR counts tracked tumor mutation counts.

The time point here: sample taken at primary tumor resection. Trimming stripped 0 bases from V and 0 bases from J, with 7 bases between. The CDR3 spans 15 residues. Germline CDR1 reads SGHRS; CDR2 reads YFSETQ. This clonotype qualifies as medium-sized. Its antigen is unknown. MiXCR, run by TCRdb on the 5' RACE reads, gives a single entry per CDR3 protein. The table lists a few thousand distinct CDR3 sequences, around 6.1% of them singletons. The starting material was lung tumor tissue, obtained at surgery. The chain uses TRBV5-1 and TRBJ2-4; D is uncertain. The origin of this receptor is a male donor with early-stage non-small cell lung cancer. The CDR3 coding sequence is TGCGCCAGCAGCTTGGTTGGGTTAGCCAAAAACATTCAGTACTTC. It specifies CASSLVGLAKNIQYF.